The 15 T cell receptor beta chains given below trace back to one sample, sequenced in a study. MiXCR, run by TCRdb on the RT-PCR reads, gives a single entry per CDR3 protein. The table lists about 680,000 distinct CDR3 sequences, approximately 14% of them singletons, with roughly 3.9% in the top ten. The specimen was memory CD4+ T cells from blood. The receptors shown here come from a female donor in good health, serving as a healthy control.

The V gene is TRBV20-1, the J gene TRBJ1-1; D is unresolved. With 4 bases removed from V and 0 bases from J, the gap between germline ends came to 9 bases. Germline CDR1 is DFQATT and CDR2 is SNEGSKA (reference sequence). The CDR3 is made up of 13 amino acids. As DNA, the CDR3 is TGCAGTGCTATTAAGGACCTGAACACTGAAGCTTTCTTT. This sequence encodes CSAIKDLNTEAFF.

The J gene is TRBJ1-6, the V gene TRBV20-1, with a possible D match to TRBD1 (5 bases). V was pared by 3 bases and J by 6 bases, with 9 bases between. CDR3 length equals 13 residues. Germline V CDR1 and CDR2: DFQATT, SNEGSKA (reference sequence). DNA for the CDR3: TGCAGTGCTAGCCAGGGAGGTAATTCACCCCTCCACTTT. This gives the protein CSASQGGNSPLHF.

This clonotype showed up many times. The V and J genes are TRBV24-1 and TRBJ1-2; D unresolved. CDR1 KGHDR and CDR2 SFDVKD come from the germline V gene. Trimming stripped 4 bases from V and 5 bases from J, with 13 bases between. The CDR3 runs 14 residues. The CDR3 reads CATSEPGLRYGYTF. The CDR3 DNA reads as TGTGCCACCAGTGAACCCGGGCTGCGGTATGGCTACACCTTC.

This clonotype appeared a few times. This chain connects TRBV24-1 to TRBJ2-5, with TRBD2 matching over 7 bases. This CDR3 spans 13 amino acids. With 5 bases clipped from V and 4 bases from J, the junction kept 3 bases outside the gene matches. CDR1 KGHDR and CDR2 SFDVKD come from the germline V gene. CDR3 sequence: CATSASGTETQYF. CDR3 DNA sequence: TGTGCCACCAGTGCTAGCGGAACAGAGACCCAGTACTTC.

The chain has TRBV20-1 and TRBJ2-3, with no clear D. Germline CDR1 DFQATT, CDR2 SNEGSKA (reference sequence). The CDR3 runs to 13 residues. V lost 2 bases and J 7 bases, leaving 13 bases between the germline ends. The CDR3 bases are TGCAGTGCTAGACGGCCCTCTGAACATACGCAGTATTTT. Translation gives CSARRPSEHTQYF.

This clonotype was recorded at least ten times. The rearrangement joins TRBV6-6 to TRBJ1-6, with 10 bases identical to TRBD1. The CDR3 runs to 15 residues. Germline CDR1 and CDR2: MNHNY and SVGAGI (reference sequence). V was clipped by 5 bases and J by 7 bases; unmatched bases: 5. The CDR3 nucleotides read TGTGCCAGCAGTCCTCGGGGACAGGGGAATTCACCCCTCCACTTT. This translates into CASSPRGQGNSPLHF.

V gene TRBV12-3 or TRBV12-4 combines with J gene TRBJ1-6; TRBD1 is a possible D gene (5 bases). The CDR3 runs 14 residues. V lost 7 bases, J lost 7 bases, and 14 bases lay in between. The CDR3 here is CASTPDGGNSPLHF. CDR3 nucleotides: TGTGCCAGCACTCCCGACGGGGGAAATTCACCCCTCCACTTT.

The chain employs TRBV20-1 and TRBJ1-1; D ambiguous. With 4 bases removed from V and 1 base from J, the gap between germline ends came to 10 bases. The germline V gene has CDR1 DFQATT and CDR2 SNEGSKA (reference sequence). This CDR3 contains 13 residues. Here the CDR3 reads CSAKLDPNTEAFF. The CDR3 DNA reads as TGCAGTGCTAAATTGGACCCGAACACTGAAGCTTTCTTT.

V and J are TRBV12-3 or TRBV12-4 and TRBJ1-5; D is perhaps TRBD1 (6 bases). Trimming stripped 5 bases from V and 5 bases from J, with 10 bases between. CDR3 length equals 13 residues. As DNA, the CDR3 is TGTGCCAGCAGTCAACGGACAGATCAGCCCCAGCATTTT. The encoded protein is CASSQRTDQPQHF.

This clonotype was observed a handful of times. The genes are TRBV7-2 and TRBJ2-5; 8 positions match TRBD2. CDR3 size: 16 residues. Trimming removed 0 bases from V and 3 bases from J; junction bases left unmatched: 6. Germline V gene sequence: CDR1 SGHTA, CDR2 FQGNSA. The CDR3 reads CASSLAKLRGEETQYF. Here the CDR3 DNA reads TGTGCCAGCAGCTTAGCGAAGTTGCGGGGGGAAGAGACCCAGTACTTC.

This chain's CDR3 is CASSQRQGEEGYTF. Here the CDR3 DNA reads TGTGCCAGCAGCCAAAGACAGGGGGAGGAGGGCTACACCTTC. The rearrangement joins TRBV7-2 to TRBJ1-2; 9 bases map to TRBD1. Germline V gives CDR1 SGHTA, CDR2 FQGNSA. This CDR3 has 14 amino acids. Unmatched junction bases numbered 9, after V lost 5 bases and J lost 8 bases. Full variable domain (missing parts from reference TRBV7-2 and TRBJ1-2): GAGVSQSPSNKVTEKGKDVELRCDPISGHTALYWYRQSLGQGLEFLIYFQGNSAPDKSGLPSDRFSAERTGGSVSTLTIQRTQQEDSAVYLCASSQRQGEEGYTFGSGTRLTVV.

The V call is TRBV20-1, the J call TRBJ1-2; 7 nucleotides line up with TRBD1. Germline CDR1 DFQATT, CDR2 SNEGSKA (reference sequence). Trimming removed 6 bases from V and 7 bases from J; junction bases left unmatched: 17. This CDR3 has 15 amino acids. The CDR3 coding sequence is TGCAGTGCCCGTGGGTTGCAGGGGGAAAGTAGTGGCTACACCTTC. Its protein is CSARGLQGESSGYTF.

V gene TRBV6-2 or TRBV6-3 combines with J gene TRBJ2-1, with TRBD2 matching 8 bases. The junction had 11 bases not matched to a gene; V was cut back by 6 bases and J by 10 bases. CDR3 length: 14 amino acids. Germline loops: CDR1 MNHEY, CDR2 SVGEGT. DNA of the CDR3: TGTGCCAGCAGGGCGGGAGGCTCAGGGCGGGAGCAGTTCTTC. This codes for CASRAGGSGREQFF.

With respect to this clonotype: A much larger clone differs from this one at a single base, so this may be a read error. The V call is TRBV11-2, the J call TRBJ1-1; D is undetermined. The germline V and J ends were trimmed by 0 bases and 4 bases, with 9 bases remaining between them. The CDR3 consists of 14 residues. CDR1 SGHAT and CDR2 FQNNGV come from the germline V gene. The CDR3 sequence is CASSLERGGTEAFF. CDR3 DNA sequence: TGTGCCAGCAGCTTAGAGCGTGGAGGCACTGAAGCTTTCTTT.

This clonotype occurred many times. This chain connects TRBV6-5 to TRBJ1-1; D is unclear. The V end was cut by 6 bases, the J end by 3 bases, with 8 bases between. The CDR3 runs 12 residues. From germline, CDR1 is MNHEY and CDR2 SVGAGI. In DNA, the CDR3 is TGTGCCAGCAGGACCCCGGACACTGAAGCTTTCTTT. Its translation is CASRTPDTEAFF.